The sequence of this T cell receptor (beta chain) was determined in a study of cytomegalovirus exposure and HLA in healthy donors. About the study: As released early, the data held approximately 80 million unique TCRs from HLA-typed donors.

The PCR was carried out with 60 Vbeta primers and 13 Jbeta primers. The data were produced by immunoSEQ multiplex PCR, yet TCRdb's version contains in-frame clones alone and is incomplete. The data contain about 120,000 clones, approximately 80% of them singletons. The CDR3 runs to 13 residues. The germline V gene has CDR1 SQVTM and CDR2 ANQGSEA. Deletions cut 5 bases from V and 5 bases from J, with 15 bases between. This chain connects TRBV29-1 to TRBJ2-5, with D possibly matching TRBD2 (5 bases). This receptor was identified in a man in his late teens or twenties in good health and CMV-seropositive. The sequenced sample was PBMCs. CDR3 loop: CSVSPSFFETQYF. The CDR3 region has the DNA TGCAGCGTTTCCCCTAGCTTCTTCGAGACCCAGTACTTC.